This passage covers 10 T cell receptor beta chains from one sample sequenced in a study of shared clonotypes between healthy human individuals. Measured with immunoSEQ multiplex PCR; TCRdb has only the in-frame clones, and not every one. The repertoire holds roughly 480,000 clones, with less than 80% as singletons. The specimen was PBMCs. The origin of the receptors is a woman aged 35 to 49 in good health. Some clones in this sample may be carry-over from other donors' samples.

This rearrangement joins TRBV10-3 to TRBJ1-2, with TRBD1 matching over 7 bases. The V gene's germline CDR1 is ENHRY and CDR2 SYGVKD. The trim removed 10 bases at V and 4 bases at J, leaving 9 bases unmatched. The CDR3 has 13 amino acids. CDR3 coding DNA: TGTGCCACCGAAGACAGGGTAGGCTATGGCTACACCTTC. This sequence encodes CATEDRVGYGYTF.

CDR3 in DNA: TGTGCCTGGAGTGTAGGGCCCTTGGAGGAAAAACTGTTTTTT. Protein sequence: CAWSVGPLEEKLFF. This chain connects TRBV30 to TRBJ1-4; D not certain. The CDR3 loop spans 14 amino acids. The V gene lost 0 bases and the J gene lost 8 bases, with 13 bases spanning the gap. Germline V gene lookup returns CDR1 GTSNPN and CDR2 SVGIG (reference sequence). Full variable domain (rest looked up from reference TRBV30 and TRBJ1-4): SQTIHQWPATLVQPVGSPLSLECTVEGTSNPNLYWYRQAAGRGLQLLFYSVGIGQISSEVPQNLSASRPQDRQFILSSKKLLLSDSGFYLCAWSVGPLEEKLFFGSGTQLSVL.

A few counts support this clone. V gene TRBV5-1 combines with J gene TRBJ2-7; 8 bases are a match to TRBD2. Germline V gene data show CDR1 as SGHRS and CDR2 as YFSETQ. This CDR3 region has 15 residues. With 5 bases clipped from V and 2 bases from J, the junction kept 9 bases outside the gene matches. CDR3 bases: TGCGCCAGCAGGTTGCTAGCGGGCGCGACCTACGAGCAGTACTTC. It specifies CASRLLAGATYEQYF. Together with reference TRBV5-1 and TRBJ2-7, the CDR3 gives the full variable domain: KAGVTQTPRYLIKTRGQQVTLSCSPISGHRSVSWYQQTPGQGLQFLFEYFSETQRNKGNFPGRFSGRQFSNSRSEMNVSTLELGDSALYLCASRLLAGATYEQYFGPGTRLTVT.

This clone has a handful of counts. V usage is TRBV28 and J usage is TRBJ2-6, with no clear D. V dropped 4 bases and J dropped 6 bases, with 7 bases sitting between them. CDR3 size: 13 residues. CDR1 MDHEN and CDR2 SYDVKM come from the germline V gene. The CDR3 nucleotides read TGTGCCAGCAGTTCCCCACTGGCCAACGTCCTGACTTTC. Protein product: CASSSPLANVLTF. Full variable domain (rest looked up from reference TRBV28 and TRBJ2-6): DVKVTQSSRYLVKRTGEKVFLECVQDMDHENMFWYRQDPGLGLRLIYFSYDVKMKEKGDIPEGYSVSREKKERFSLILESASTNQTSMYLCASSSPLANVLTFGAGSRLTVL.

This chain uses TRBV7-2 with TRBJ1-1; tentative D call: TRBD1 (6 bases). Trimming pared 4 bases from V and 8 bases from J, leaving 11 bases between. This CDR3 is built from 12 residues. Germline CDR1 is SGHTA and CDR2 is FQGNSA. CDR3 sequence: CASSSWTDEAFF. The CDR3 region has the DNA TGTGCCAGCAGCTCATGGACAGACGAAGCTTTCTTT.

The J gene is TRBJ2-5, the V gene TRBV7-9; 8 bases fit TRBD2. This CDR3 has 16 amino acids. Germline loops: CDR1 SEHNR, CDR2 FQNEAQ (reference sequence). V dropped 5 bases and J dropped 7; count of bases not matched to a gene: 15. CDR3 sequence reads: CASSPGGSGAIGTQYF. CDR3 DNA sequence: TGTGCCAGCAGCCCCGGGGGTAGCGGGGCGATAGGGACCCAGTACTTC.

J is TRBJ2-7 and V is TRBV6-5, with D possibly being TRBD1 (6 bases). Trimming cost V 6 bases and J 4 bases, with 19 bases left between them. Germline V gene data show CDR1 as MNHEY and CDR2 as SVGAGI. The CDR3 contains 15 residues. For the CDR3, the DNA is TGTGCCAGCAGCCAGAGGCGGACAGAGGATTACGAGCAGTACTTC. Its protein product is CASSQRRTEDYEQYF.

As to this clone: A much larger clone sits a single nucleotide away, making a read error possible. This CDR3 is also generated by other DNA sequences in the sample. This chain uses TRBV5-1 with TRBJ1-1; 7 nucleotides line up with TRBD1. V lost 4 bases and J lost 0; bases outside the gene matches: 3. Germline loops: CDR1 SGHRS, CDR2 YFSETQ. CDR3 size: 14 residues. CDR3 in DNA: TGCGCCAGCAGCCCCGGGACAGTGAACACTGAAGCTTTCTTT. It encodes CASSPGTVNTEAFF.

V usage is TRBV2 and J usage is TRBJ2-1, with 12 bases matching TRBD2. The V segment lost 3 bases and the J segment 4 bases; nucleotides outside the gene matches: 4. This CDR3 spans 16 amino acids. Germline V CDR1 and CDR2: SNHLY, FYNNEI. In DNA form, the CDR3 reads TGTGCCAGCAGTGACGGACTAGCGGGGATATACAATGAGCAGTTCTTC. Protein sequence: CASSDGLAGIYNEQFF.

The chain has TRBV7-3 and TRBJ2-2, with D possibly being TRBD2 (6 bases). Trimming stripped 5 bases from V and 3 bases from J, with 10 bases between. The CDR3 loop spans 14 amino acids. Per the germline V gene, CDR1 is SGHTA and CDR2 is FQGTGA. The CDR3 sequence: CASSKRVYTGELFF. The DNA of the CDR3 is TGTGCCAGCAGCAAGCGGGTCTACACCGGGGAGCTGTTTTTT. Complete variable domain (other parts from reference TRBV7-3 and TRBJ2-2): GAGVSQTPSNKVTEKGKYVELRCDPISGHTALYWYRQSLGQGPEFLIYFQGTGAADDSGLPNDRFFAVRPEGSVSTLKIQRTERGDSAVYLCASSKRVYTGELFFGEGSRLTVL.